A selection of T cell receptor beta chains follows, all from one sample in a study of blood T cell repertoires in COVID-19. Sequenced by immunoSEQ multiplex PCR; TCRdb stores in-frame clones only, minus some. The profile shows fewer than 150,000 clones, about 86% of them singletons. The sample comprised peripheral blood. The source of these receptors is a woman in her thirties or forties with acute or convalescent COVID-19. Both conserved end residues are part of each CDR3. D genes are given only for firm matches. Expanded clones get a size class; other rows say once, few or many, or leave the size out.

V: TRBV5-4; J: TRBJ2-7; size: -; D: -; CDR3: CASSLDSREQYF; DNA: TGTGCCAGCAGCTTAGACTCCCGCGAGCAGTACTTC
V: TRBV5-1; J: TRBJ2-1; size: -; D: TRBD2; CDR3: CASRLAVSSYNEQFF; DNA: TGCGCCAGCAGACTAGCGGTGAGCTCCTACAATGAGCAGTTCTTC
V: TRBV27; J: TRBJ1-4; size: few; D: -; CDR3: CASSQLFSGEKLFF; DNA: TGTGCCAGCAGCCAATTGTTCTCGGGTGAAAAACTGTTTTTT
V: TRBV28; J: TRBJ1-5; size: -; D: -; CDR3: CASSRSEEQPQHF; DNA: TGTGCCAGCAGTCGCAGTGAGGAACAGCCCCAGCATTTT
V: TRBV28; J: TRBJ2-5; size: once; D: -; CDR3: CASSNSPNPQETQYF; DNA: TGTGCCAGCAGTAATAGCCCGAACCCCCAAGAGACCCAGTACTTC
V: TRBV7-9; J: TRBJ1-2; size: -; D: -; CDR3: CASSLSQGGYTF; DNA: TGTGCCAGCAGCTTATCACAGGGTGGCTACACCTTC
V: TRBV2; J: TRBJ2-5; size: once; D: -; CDR3: CATRQYQETQYF; DNA: TGTGCCACCAGACAGTACCAAGAGACCCAGTACTTC
V: TRBV18; J: TRBJ2-2; size: -; D: TRBD1; CDR3: CASSPGQVNTGELFF; DNA: TGTGCCAGCTCACCGGGACAGGTCAACACCGGGGAGCTGTTTTTT
V: TRBV7-9; J: TRBJ1-1; size: -; D: -; CDR3: CASSLRRGLMSNTEAFF; DNA: TGTGCCAGCAGCTTAAGGAGGGGACTAATGTCGAACACTGAAGCTTTCTTT
V: TRBV5-5; J: TRBJ1-6; size: once; D: TRBD1; CDR3: CASSSGQTNSPLHF; DNA: TGTGCCAGCAGCTCGGGACAGACTAATTCACCCCTCCACTTT
V: TRBV5-1; J: TRBJ2-1; size: -; D: -; CDR3: CASSSSGQGYNEQFF; DNA: TGCGCCAGCAGTAGCAGCGGGCAGGGTTACAATGAGCAGTTCTTC
V: TRBV5-6; J: TRBJ2-1; size: -; D: TRBD2; CDR3: CASSSSRGPSGTGRNEQFF; DNA: TGTGCCAGCAGCTCTTCGAGGGGTCCTAGCGGTACGGGTAGGAATGAGCAGTTCTTC
V: TRBV10-3; J: TRBJ2-1; size: once; D: TRBD1; CDR3: CAISESGTGGKYNEQFF; DNA: TGTGCCATCAGTGAGTCCGGGACAGGGGGCAAGTACAATGAGCAGTTCTTC
V: TRBV9; J: TRBJ1-6; size: -; D: -; CDR3: CASSVGAGSGSPLHF; DNA: TGTGCCAGCAGCGTAGGGGCAGGGAGCGGGTCACCCCTCCACTTT
V: TRBV3-1/TRBV3-2; J: TRBJ2-7; size: few; D: -; CDR3: CASSPSARGPLFF; DNA: TGTGCCAGCAGCCCCAGTGCGCGGGGGCCGCTTTTTTTC
V: TRBV6-1; J: TRBJ1-5; size: -; D: -; CDR3: CASSEGGVRSNQPQHF; DNA: TGTGCCAGCAGTGAAGGGGGGGTCAGGAGCAATCAGCCCCAGCATTTT
V: TRBV5-1; J: TRBJ2-6; size: -; D: -; CDR3: CASSRPSGANVLTF; DNA: TGCGCCAGCAGCCGTCCGTCTGGGGCCAACGTCCTGACTTTC
V: TRBV27; J: TRBJ2-3; size: -; D: TRBD2; CDR3: CASTIGLAATDTQYF; DNA: TGTGCCAGCACCATAGGACTAGCGGCTACAGATACGCAGTATTTT
V: TRBV30; J: TRBJ1-6; size: -; D: -; CDR3: CAWSTGVNSPLHF; DNA: TGTGCCTGGAGTACCGGGGTAAATTCACCCCTCCACTTT
V: TRBV10-3; J: TRBJ1-2; size: -; D: TRBD1; CDR3: CATRQGLPGGYTF; DNA: TGTGCCACTAGACAGGGGCTCCCTGGAGGCTACACCTTC
V: TRBV28; J: TRBJ1-4; size: -; D: -; CDR3: CASSPGAGNEKLFF; DNA: TGTGCCAGCAGTCCCGGGGCGGGAAATGAAAAACTGTTTTTT
V: TRBV6-5; J: TRBJ1-5; size: -; D: -; CDR3: CASTGGPNQPQHF; DNA: TGTGCCAGCACCGGGGGACCCAATCAGCCCCAGCATTTT
V: TRBV5-1; J: TRBJ2-1; size: once; D: -; CDR3: CASSLTFRSYNEQFF; DNA: TGCGCCAGCAGCCTGACATTCCGCTCCTACAATGAGCAGTTCTTC
V: TRBV25-1; J: TRBJ2-1; size: -; D: -; CDR3: CASSWQGGYNEQFF; DNA: TGTGCCAGCAGTTGGCAGGGTGGCTACAATGAGCAGTTCTTC
V: TRBV27; J: TRBJ1-6; size: -; D: TRBD1; CDR3: CASKTGILSPLHF; DNA: TGTGCCAGCAAGACAGGGATCTTATCACCCCTCCACTTT
V: TRBV21-1; J: TRBJ1-2; size: -; D: -; CDR3: CANILDSSNYGYTF; DNA: TGTGCCAACATCCTGGACAGTTCTAACTATGGCTACACCTTC
V: TRBV3-1/TRBV3-2; J: TRBJ2-7; size: few; D: TRBD2; CDR3: CASSRGLASSYEQYF; DNA: TGTGCCAGCAGCCGTGGACTAGCCAGCTCCTACGAGCAGTACTTC
V: TRBV7-2; J: TRBJ2-3; size: -; D: TRBD2; CDR3: CASSPLQLAGGYTDTQYF; DNA: TGTGCCAGCAGCCCGCTGCAGCTAGCGGGAGGGTATACAGATACGCAGTATTTT
V: TRBV5-1; J: TRBJ2-3; size: -; D: TRBD2; CDR3: CASRGLAGQYTDTQYF; DNA: TGCGCCTCCAGAGGACTAGCGGGACAGTACACAGATACGCAGTATTTT
V: TRBV6-6; J: TRBJ2-3; size: -; D: TRBD2; CDR3: CAGRGGADTQYF; DNA: TGTGCCGGCCGGGGGGGCGCAGATACGCAGTATTTT
V: TRBV21-1; J: TRBJ1-5; size: -; D: -; CDR3: CASSKSITTGTGMTRPQHF; DNA: TGTGCCAGCAGCAAATCCATTACCACCGGGACAGGGATGACTCGGCCCCAGCATTTT
V: TRBV29-1; J: TRBJ1-4; size: -; D: TRBD1; CDR3: CSAGDRADEKLFF; DNA: TGCAGCGCCGGGGACAGGGCAGATGAAAAACTGTTTTTT
V: TRBV12-3/TRBV12-4; J: TRBJ2-5; size: -; D: -; CDR3: CASSYGETQYF; DNA: TGTGCCAGCAGTTATGGCGAGACCCAGTACTTC
V: TRBV6-2/TRBV6-3; J: TRBJ2-1; size: -; D: -; CDR3: CASSYPRDFEQFF; DNA: TGTGCCAGCAGTTACCCCCGGGACTTTGAGCAGTTCTTC
V: TRBV5-1; J: TRBJ1-5; size: -; D: -; CDR3: CASSLEGGNQPQHF; DNA: TGCGCCAGCAGCTTGGAAGGGGGCAATCAGCCCCAGCATTTT
V: TRBV4-3; J: TRBJ1-1; size: few; D: -; CDR3: CASSQDWDLDTEAFF; DNA: TGCGCCAGCAGCCAAGATTGGGACTTAGACACTGAAGCTTTCTTT
V: TRBV7-2; J: TRBJ2-3; size: -; D: -; CDR3: CASSLAQIFADTQYF; DNA: TGTGCCAGCAGCTTAGCCCAGATCTTTGCAGATACGCAGTATTTT
V: TRBV14; J: TRBJ1-2; size: -; D: TRBD1; CDR3: CASSQPGQGAGYGYTF; DNA: TGTGCCAGCAGCCAGCCCGGACAGGGGGCTGGATATGGCTACACCTTC
V: TRBV4-1; J: TRBJ2-7; size: -; D: TRBD1; CDR3: CASSQSARERGRVEQYF; DNA: TGCGCCAGCAGCCAAAGTGCCCGCGAAAGGGGGCGCGTCGAGCAGTACTTC
V: TRBV25-1; J: TRBJ1-1; size: -; D: -; CDR3: CASSANPGTPNTEAFF; DNA: TGTGCCAGCAGTGCCAATCCAGGGACACCCAACACTGAAGCTTTCTTT
V: TRBV27; J: TRBJ2-7; size: once; D: TRBD2; CDR3: CASSLGSGRAPYEQYF; DNA: TGTGCCAGCAGTTTAGGTAGCGGGAGGGCCCCCTACGAGCAGTACTTC
V: TRBV2; J: TRBJ2-5; size: -; D: -; CDR3: CASSANGLPQETQYF; DNA: TGTGCCAGCAGTGCTAACGGACTTCCCCAAGAGACCCAGTACTTC
V: TRBV2; J: TRBJ1-2; size: -; D: TRBD1; CDR3: CASSTGGIGYTF; DNA: TGTGCCAGCAGTACAGGGGGCATAGGCTACACCTTC
V: TRBV6-4; J: TRBJ2-3; size: -; D: TRBD2; CDR3: CASSAVAGSTDTQYF; DNA: TGTGCCAGCAGTGCGGTAGCGGGAAGCACAGATACGCAGTATTTT
V: TRBV6-5; J: TRBJ1-2; size: -; D: TRBD1; CDR3: CASKSGTANYGYTF; DNA: TGTGCCAGCAAATCCGGGACAGCTAACTATGGCTACACCTTC
V: TRBV28; J: TRBJ1-1; size: -; D: -; CDR3: CAIQENTEAFF; DNA: TGTGCCATCCAGGAGAACACTGAAGCTTTCTTT
V: TRBV3-1/TRBV3-2; J: TRBJ2-1; size: -; D: TRBD2; CDR3: CASSQEIPLGSGNNNEQFF; DNA: TGTGCCAGCAGCCAAGAAATCCCTTTGGGCAGCGGGAATAACAATGAGCAGTTCTTC
V: TRBV19; J: TRBJ1-4; size: -; D: TRBD1; CDR3: CASRPTGGNLEKLFF; DNA: TGTGCCAGTAGGCCCACAGGGGGCAATTTGGAAAAACTGTTTTTT
V: TRBV4-2; J: TRBJ2-7; size: -; D: -; CDR3: CASSHRGFGYEQYF; DNA: TGTGCCAGCAGCCACAGGGGATTCGGCTACGAGCAGTACTTC
V: TRBV5-1; J: TRBJ1-2; size: -; D: -; CDR3: CASSLGGEGYTF; DNA: TGCGCCAGCAGCTTGGGCGGTGAGGGCTACACCTTC
V: TRBV6-5; J: TRBJ1-2; size: -; D: TRBD1; CDR3: CASRSLQGAYGYTF; DNA: TGTGCCAGCAGGTCACTCCAGGGGGCCTATGGCTACACCTTC
V: TRBV28; J: TRBJ1-2; size: -; D: TRBD1; CDR3: CASSLPGTGLGSNYGYTF; DNA: TGTGCCAGCAGTTTACCCGGGACAGGATTGGGTTCTAACTATGGCTACACCTTC